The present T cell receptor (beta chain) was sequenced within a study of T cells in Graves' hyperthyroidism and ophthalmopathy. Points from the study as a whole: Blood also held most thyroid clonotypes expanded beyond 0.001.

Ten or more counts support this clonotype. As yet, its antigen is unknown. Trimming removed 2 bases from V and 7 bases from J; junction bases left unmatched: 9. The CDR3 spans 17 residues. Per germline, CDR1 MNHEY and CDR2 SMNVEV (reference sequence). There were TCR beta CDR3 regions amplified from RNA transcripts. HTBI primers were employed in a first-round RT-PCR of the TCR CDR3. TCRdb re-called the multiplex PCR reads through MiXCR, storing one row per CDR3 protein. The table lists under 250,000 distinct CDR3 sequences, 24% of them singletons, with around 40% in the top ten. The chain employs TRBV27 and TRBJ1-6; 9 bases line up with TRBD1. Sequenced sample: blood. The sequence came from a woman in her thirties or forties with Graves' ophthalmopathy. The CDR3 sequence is CASSLPQRQGVNSPLHF. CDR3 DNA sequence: TGTGCCAGCAGTTTACCGCAAAGACAGGGGGTAAATTCACCCCTCCACTTT.